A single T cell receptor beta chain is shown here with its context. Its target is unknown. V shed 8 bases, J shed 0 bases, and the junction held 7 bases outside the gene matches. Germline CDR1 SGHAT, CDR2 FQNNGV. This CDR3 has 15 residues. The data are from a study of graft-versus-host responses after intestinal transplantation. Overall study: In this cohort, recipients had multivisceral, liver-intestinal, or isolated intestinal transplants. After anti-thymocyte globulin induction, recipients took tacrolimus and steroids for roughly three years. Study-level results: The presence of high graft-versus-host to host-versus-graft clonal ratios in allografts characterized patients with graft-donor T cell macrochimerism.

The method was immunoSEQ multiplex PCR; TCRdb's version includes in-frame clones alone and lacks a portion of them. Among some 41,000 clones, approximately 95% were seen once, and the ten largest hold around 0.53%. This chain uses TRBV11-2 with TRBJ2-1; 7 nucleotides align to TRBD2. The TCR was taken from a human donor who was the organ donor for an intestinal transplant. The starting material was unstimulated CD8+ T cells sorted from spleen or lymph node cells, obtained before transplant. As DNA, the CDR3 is TGTGCCAGCCCCGGGTGGGGGGGCTCCTACAATGAGCAGTTCTTC. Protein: CASPGWGGSYNEQFF.